This T cell receptor beta chain comes out of a study of cytomegalovirus exposure and HLA in healthy donors. Turning to the study itself: The 90 to 150 validation repertoires matched the roughly 630 first-cohort repertoires in platform, a later analysis reported. Study results and caveats: In vitro checks showed that a few CMV-associated chains really do target CMV antigens. Cytomegalovirus-associated status was assigned to 150 or so TCR beta chains. According to reports, the classifier identified cytomegalovirus status with high specificity and sensitivity.

With respect to this clone: Its specificity is not known.

The CDR3 contains 16 residues. CDR1 and CDR2 (germline): MGHRA, YSYEKL. J lost 8 bases, V lost 1 base, and 6 bases had no gene match. Repertoires were generated with immunoSEQ multiplex PCR, while TCRdb's copy carries only in-frame clones and drops some. The sample includes 150,000 to 200,000 clones, approximately 81% of them seen just once. The gene calls are TRBV4-1 and TRBJ2-1, with 12 positions matching TRBD1. The TCR sequence derives from a man younger than 35 in good health and CMV-seropositive. The sequenced sample was PBMCs. CDR3 sequence (DNA): TGCGCCAGCAGCCAAGGGGACAGGGGGCCCTCCCATGAGCAGTTCTTC. Translated, it gives CASSQGDRGPSHEQFF.